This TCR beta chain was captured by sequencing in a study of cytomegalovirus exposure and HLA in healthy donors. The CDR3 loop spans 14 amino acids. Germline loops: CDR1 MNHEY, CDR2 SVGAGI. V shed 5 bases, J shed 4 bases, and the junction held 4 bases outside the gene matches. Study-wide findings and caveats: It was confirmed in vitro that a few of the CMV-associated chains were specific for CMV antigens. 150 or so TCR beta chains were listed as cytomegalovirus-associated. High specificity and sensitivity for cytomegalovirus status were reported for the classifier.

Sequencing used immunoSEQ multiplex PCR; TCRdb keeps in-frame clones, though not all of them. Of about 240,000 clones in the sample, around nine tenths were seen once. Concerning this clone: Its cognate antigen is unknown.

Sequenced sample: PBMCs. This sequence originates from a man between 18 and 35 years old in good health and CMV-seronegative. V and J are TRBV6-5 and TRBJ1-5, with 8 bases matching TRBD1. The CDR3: CASSEQGVNQPQHF. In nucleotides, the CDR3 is TGTGCCAGCAGTGAACAGGGGGTTAATCAGCCCCAGCATTTT.